These 17 T cell receptor beta chains came from one sample sequenced in a study of radiotherapy plus CTLA-4 blockade in lung cancer. Using immunoSEQ multiplex PCR, the repertoire was profiled, and TCRdb retains in-frame clones only, with some absent. This table has approximately 75,000 clones, 78% appearing once. Material: peripheral blood, obtained from a patient treated with radiotherapy plus ipilimumab. These receptors all come from a human donor with non-small cell lung cancer who had a complete response to radiotherapy plus ipilimumab.

The rearrangement links TRBV20-1 to TRBJ1-4, with D uncertain. The CDR3 totals 11 residues. Germline values: CDR1 DFQATT, CDR2 SNEGSKA (reference sequence). V shed 0 bases and J shed 7 bases, with 3 bases lying between them. The CDR3 DNA follows: TGCAGTGCTAGAGAGGTTGAAAAACTGTTTTTT. Amino acid sequence: CSAREVEKLFF.

The chain joins TRBV6-4 to TRBJ1-6; tentative D call: TRBD1 (5 bases). This CDR3 contains 17 residues. V was cut by 5 bases and J by 6 bases, with 20 bases left in between. Germline CDR1 and CDR2: MRHNA and SNTAGT. This CDR3 reads CASSFYPRDLTNSPLHF. CDR3 coding DNA: TGTGCCAGCAGTTTTTACCCCCGGGACCTAACTAATTCACCCCTCCACTTT.

The CDR3 reads CASSILGSSYNEQFF. In nucleotides, the CDR3 is TGTGCCAGTAGTATCCTAGGGAGCTCCTACAATGAGCAGTTCTTC. The chain combines TRBV19 with TRBJ2-1; D is perhaps TRBD2 (5 bases). This CDR3 is built from 15 residues. The V and J ends lost 3 bases and 0 bases respectively, with 9 bases between them. Per germline, CDR1 LNHDA and CDR2 SQIVND (reference sequence).

This chain's CDR3 is CAWNRQGAEKLFF. CDR3 DNA sequence: TGTGCCTGGAATAGACAGGGGGCCGAAAAACTGTTTTTT. This chain connects TRBV30 to TRBJ1-4; 10 nucleotides agree with TRBD1. Germline values: CDR1 GTSNPN, CDR2 SVGIG (reference sequence). V gave up 4 bases and J gave up 8 bases; unmatched junction bases: 4. This CDR3 is built from 13 residues.

The chain couples TRBV7-9 to TRBJ1-5, with D unclear. The CDR3 has 15 amino acids. The germline CDR1 and CDR2 sequences are SEHNR and FQNEAQ (reference sequence). The V gene lost 1 base and the J gene lost 7 bases, with 14 bases spanning the gap. The CDR3 coding sequence is TGTGCCAGCAGCTTAGGCGGGCAAGGCAGACAGCCCCAGCATTTT. It yields the protein CASSLGGQGRQPQHF.

Concerning this clone itself: The same CDR3 also results from other DNA sequences found in this sample. The chain's CDR3 is CASSWSRLAGGNTGELFF. CDR3 coding DNA: TGTGCCAGCAGCTGGTCCCGACTAGCGGGAGGGAACACCGGGGAGCTGTTTTTT. V usage is TRBV7-2 and J usage is TRBJ2-2, with 13 bases lining up with TRBD2. The length of the CDR3 is 18 residues. Germline V gene lookup returns CDR1 SGHTA and CDR2 FQGNSA. The V segment lost 4 bases and the J segment 1 base; nucleotides outside the gene matches: 6.

The rearrangement links TRBV11-2 to TRBJ1-1; possible D gene TRBD1, 6 bases. CDR1 is SGHAT and CDR2 is FQNNGV in the germline V gene. Trimming shortened V by 1 base and J by 4 bases, and 19 bases separated the two germline ends. This CDR3 has 17 residues. The DNA of the CDR3 is TGTGCCAGCAGCTTAGGGAGCCGGACAGTCGTAGGCACTGAAGCTTTCTTT. This gives the protein CASSLGSRTVVGTEAFF.

The chain joins TRBV4-1 to TRBJ1-1; 8 bases fit TRBD1. Germline V CDR1 and CDR2: MGHRA, YSYEKL. V was pared by 1 base and J by 10 bases, with 11 bases of the junction left unmatched. The CDR3 loop spans 15 amino acids. DNA of the CDR3: TGCGCCAGCAGCCAAGCCTCGAGCGGACAGGGTCGAGCTTTCTTT. Protein sequence: CASSQASSGQGRAFF.

The V and J genes are TRBV27 and TRBJ2-1; TRBD2 agrees at 11 bases. CDR3 size: 16 residues. Germline V gene data show CDR1 as MNHEY and CDR2 as SMNVEV (reference sequence). The V gene end was trimmed by 5 bases and the J gene end by 2 bases; junction bases not matched to a gene: 5. The CDR3 sequence is CASSPHSGGAYNEQFF. The CDR3 DNA follows: TGTGCCAGCAGTCCCCATAGCGGGGGGGCCTACAATGAGCAGTTCTTC.

This chain joins TRBV9 and TRBJ2-2; TRBD2 might be the D (6 bases). Per germline, CDR1 SGDLS and CDR2 YYNGEE. Trimming removed 3 bases at V and 5 bases at J, with 14 bases between. CDR3 length: 15 amino acids. The CDR3 DNA is TGTGCCAGCAGCGCCTTCCGGGAGAGAACCGGGGAGCTGTTTTTT. Translated: CASSAFRERTGELFF.

A few counts support this clone. V gene TRBV2 combines with J gene TRBJ2-3, with D perhaps matching TRBD2 (5 bases). Germline V lookup: CDR1 SNHLY, CDR2 FYNNEI. V gave up 0 bases and J gave up 0 bases, with 13 bases separating them. The CDR3 length is 17 residues. The CDR3 protein is CASSEARYGESTDTQYF. In nucleotides, the CDR3 is TGTGCCAGCAGTGAAGCGCGGTACGGGGAGAGCACAGATACGCAGTATTTT.

This rearrangement joins TRBV7-2 to TRBJ2-4, with 10 bases identical to TRBD2. The V gene's germline CDR1 is SGHTA and CDR2 FQGNSA. The CDR3 is 14 amino acids. J gave up 9 bases and V 5 bases, and 7 bases lay outside the gene matches. CDR3 sequence (DNA): TGTGCCAGCAGCCGAGGGACTAGCGAACCCATTCAGTACTTC. Residues: CASSRGTSEPIQYF.

This clone was seen only once. The chain couples TRBV5-8 to TRBJ1-1, with a tentative D call TRBD1 (6 bases). The CDR3 runs 16 residues. Trimming pared 5 bases from V and 1 base from J, leaving 18 bases between. CDR1 is SGHTS and CDR2 is YDEGEE in the germline V gene. The CDR3 protein is CASRHLQWGPNTEAFF. The CDR3 nucleotides read TGTGCCAGCAGGCACCTCCAGTGGGGGCCGAACACTGAAGCTTTCTTT. The full variable domain, in which reference TRBV5-8 and TRBJ1-1 provide the parts outside the CDR3, is EAGVTQSPTHLIKTRGQQATLRCSPISGHTSVYWYQQALGLGLQFLLWYDEGEERNRGNFPPRFSGRQFPNYSSELNVNALELEDSALYLCASRHLQWGPNTEAFFGQGTRLTVV.

The rearrangement uses TRBV6-5 and TRBJ1-2; D is unclear. V was trimmed by 0 bases and J by 10 bases, leaving 9 bases between them. The CDR3 consists of 12 residues. The germline gives CDR1 MNHEY, CDR2 SVGAGI. The CDR3 loop is CASSYSGEDYTF. DNA for the CDR3: TGTGCCAGCAGTTACTCGGGTGAAGACTACACCTTC.

The chain combines TRBV29-1 with TRBJ1-3; D is uncertain. CDR1 and CDR2 from the germline V gene are SQVTM and ANQGSEA. The CDR3 consists of 13 residues. Trimming left V 4 bases short and J 3 bases short, with 10 bases between. Here the CDR3 reads CSVVWGGGNTIYF. The CDR3, as DNA: TGCAGCGTTGTTTGGGGTGGTGGAAACACCATATATTTT.

The rearrangement links TRBV7-8 to TRBJ2-4; no definite D call. The germline CDR1 and CDR2 sequences are SGHVS and FQNEAQ. This CDR3 contains 16 residues. V gave up 1 base and J gave up 1 base, with 11 bases separating them. The chain's CDR3 is CASSLGPPYAKNIQYF. CDR3 coding DNA: TGTGCCAGCAGCTTAGGGCCCCCGTATGCCAAAAACATTCAGTACTTC.

CDR3: CASRTTSGGPYNEQFF. Here the CDR3 DNA reads TGTGCCAGCAGAACCACCAGCGGGGGGCCTTACAATGAGCAGTTCTTC. V is TRBV9 and J is TRBJ2-1; 9 nucleotides align to TRBD2. The CDR3 is 16 amino acids. Germline V gene sequence: CDR1 SGDLS, CDR2 YYNGEE. V lost 5 bases and J lost 4; bases outside the gene matches: 10.